The sequence of this TCR beta chain was determined in a study of cytomegalovirus exposure and HLA in healthy donors. Background on the study: One earlier analysis, a look at about 179 million T cells, found some 120 million unique TCR beta sequences. Study-level findings and limits: Sequencing depth across donors, presence/absence analyses assumed, was roughly uniform. In an earlier analysis, in several hundred donors, most V segments appeared productive either ~87% or ~30% of the time.

As regards this clone: As yet, its antigen is unknown. In the same sample, other DNA sequences code for this CDR3.

Looked up from germline, CDR1 is SGHRS and CDR2 is YFSETQ. The V end was cut by 0 bases, the J end by 1 base, with 7 bases between. CDR3 length: 14 residues. PCR primers comprised 60 Vbeta and 13 Jbeta primers. The data were produced by immunoSEQ multiplex PCR, yet TCRdb's version contains in-frame clones alone and is incomplete. The sample includes about 130,000 clones, 80% of them seen just once. The V and J genes are TRBV5-1 and TRBJ1-1, with D possibly TRBD1 on 5 matching bases. This TCR derives from a man aged 40-49 years in good health and CMV-seronegative. Material for sequencing was PBMCs. The CDR3: CASSLVGGNTEAFF. In DNA, the CDR3 is TGCGCCAGCAGCTTGGTGGGGGGGAACACTGAAGCTTTCTTT.